This is a list of T cell receptor beta chains from one sample in a study of beta chain features in type 1 diabetes. Libraries were prepared by immunoSEQ multiplex PCR; TCRdb keeps only in-frame clonotypes and omits some of them. The table includes 400,000 to 600,000 clones, 30% detected once. The material sequenced was naive CD4+ T cells from blood. These TCRs come from a man aged 18 to 35 in good health. The CDR3 runs from the conserved cysteine through the conserved F or W. Fields, in order: V gene, J gene, D gene, clone size, CDR3 DNA, CDR3 protein. A D gene is named only where the DNA matches it firmly. Clone size appears in some rows only: once, few, many, or a class for an expanded clone.

>TRBV2|TRBJ2-5|TRBD1|-
TGTGCCAGCAGGGCCGGGACAGGGCAAGAGACCCAGTACTTC
CASRAGTGQETQYF
>TRBV2|TRBJ2-1|TRBD2|-
TGTGCCAGCAGTGTGCTAGCGGGAGACAATGAGCAGTTCTTC
CASSVLAGDNEQFF
>TRBV7-2|TRBJ2-7|TRBD1|-
TGTGCCAGCAGCTCCCAAGGGGGCTTCTCCTACGAGCAGTACTTC
CASSSQGGFSYEQYF
>TRBV18|TRBJ2-1|TRBD2|-
TGTGCCAGCTCACCACTAGCGGGATACAATGAGCAGTTCTTC
CASSPLAGYNEQFF
>TRBV27|TRBJ2-1|-|-
TGTGCCAGCAAGGGTTTGGGGTACTACAATGAGCAGTTCTTC
CASKGLGYYNEQFF
>TRBV7-3|TRBJ2-1|TRBD2|-
TGTGCCAGCAGCGCCTCGGGACTAGCGTTGGGTGAGCAGTTCTTC
CASSASGLALGEQFF
>TRBV30|TRBJ2-2|TRBD2|-
TGTGCCTGGAAGCGGACTAGCGGCCCCGGGGAGCTGTTTTTT
CAWKRTSGPGELFF
>TRBV7-2|TRBJ2-5|TRBD1|few
TGTGCCAGCAGCTTACTGAGACAGGGTACTTACTTC
CASSLLRQGTYF
>TRBV29-1|TRBJ2-1|TRBD2|few
TGCAGCGCCTGGACTAGCGGGAGGACGCCCCATGAGCAGTTCTTC
CSAWTSGRTPHEQFF
>TRBV11-2|TRBJ2-7|TRBD2|few
TGTGCCAGCAGCGAGACTAGCGGGAAGGGCGAGCAGTACTTC
CASSETSGKGEQYF
>TRBV11-3|TRBJ2-2|-|-
TGTGCCAGCAGCCGCCTAGGCTCCGGGGAGCTGTTTTTT
CASSRLGSGELFF
>TRBV19|TRBJ2-1|TRBD2|-
TGTGCCAGTAGTCTCTCGACTAGCGGGAGGGCTGAGCAGTTCTTC
CASSLSTSGRAEQFF
>TRBV13|TRBJ2-7|-|-
TGTGCCAGCAGCTTAGTCCCGGAAGCCGAGCAGTACTTC
CASSLVPEAEQYF
>TRBV5-6|TRBJ2-1|TRBD2|few
TGTGCCAGCAGCTCTTTAGCGGGAGCTAGGAATGAGCAGTTCTTC
CASSSLAGARNEQFF
>TRBV29-1|TRBJ2-7|-|few
TGCAGCGTTGCAGGCGGGGCAGCCTACGAGCAGTACTTC
CSVAGGAAYEQYF
>TRBV30|TRBJ2-7|-|-
TGTGCCTCCCGGGGTGTCGGCTCCTACGAGCAGTACTTC
CASRGVGSYEQYF
>TRBV4-2|TRBJ2-7|TRBD2|few
TGTGCCAGCAGCCAAGAAATAGGACTAGCGGGAAAGATCCACGAGCAGTACTTC
CASSQEIGLAGKIHEQYF
>TRBV4-3|TRBJ2-1|TRBD2|-
TGCGCCAGCAGCCAAGAGCCCACCTTACTAGCGGGAGCTGTCAATGAGCAGTTCTTC
CASSQEPTLLAGAVNEQFF
>TRBV5-4|TRBJ1-2|-|few
TGTGCCAGCAGCTTCGACTATAACTATGGCTACACCTTC
CASSFDYNYGYTF
>TRBV29-1|TRBJ2-5|-|-
TGCAGCGTTGAAGGTGGCCCTACGGCAGAGACCCAGTACTTC
CSVEGGPTAETQYF
>TRBV7-2|TRBJ2-5|-|few
TGTGCCAGCAGCTTAGCGGTTTTACAAGAGACCCAGTACTTC
CASSLAVLQETQYF
>TRBV23-1|TRBJ2-5|-|few
TGCGCCAGCAGTCAACCCGGGTCTCAGACCCAGTACTTC
CASSQPGSQTQYF